This T cell receptor beta chain was captured by sequencing in a study of T cells in Graves' hyperthyroidism and ophthalmopathy. Germline V gives CDR1 KGHSH, CDR2 LQKENI. V was cut by 0 bases and J by 4 bases, with 15 bases left in between. The CDR3 sequence is 16 residues long. This clonotype has a count of ten or more. RNA transcripts yielded amplified TCR beta CDR3 regions. Primed by the HTBI set, a first-round RT-PCR was run on the TCR CDR3. TCRdb used MiXCR to reprocess the multiplex PCR reads, holding one entry per CDR3 protein. The sample holds hundreds of thousands of distinct CDR3 sequences, more than 12% seen once.

This TCR came from a woman aged 45-65 years with Graves' ophthalmopathy. The specimen sequenced was blood. The chain employs TRBV18 and TRBJ1-2; D might be TRBD1 (5 bases). For the CDR3, the DNA is TGTGCCAGCTCACCACCAGAGGCAGGGAGTATCTATGGCTACACCTTC. The encoded protein is CASSPPEAGSIYGYTF.